The 8 T cell receptor beta chains listed next were all sequenced from one sample in a study of blood T cell repertoires in COVID-19. This table comes from immunoSEQ multiplex PCR, and its TCRdb copy is limited to in-frame clones, with some not included. The profile shows 80,000 to 100,000 clones, approximately 84% of them singletons. The specimen was peripheral blood. The receptors were sampled from a man between 60 and 75 years old with acute or convalescent COVID-19.

This chain uses TRBV3-1 (or the pseudogene TRBV3-2) with TRBJ2-1; the match to TRBD2 covers 13 bases. After removal of 3 bases from V and 6 bases from J, the junction contained 8 bases not matched to a gene. The CDR3 is 17 residues long. Germline V gene lookup returns CDR1 LGHDT and CDR2 YNNKEL (reference sequence). The CDR3 DNA sequence: TGTGCCAGCAGCCACTCTGTCGGACTAGCGGGGGTCAATGAGCAGTTCTTC. This sequence encodes CASSHSVGLAGVNEQFF.

V is TRBV6-2 or TRBV6-3 and J is TRBJ2-3; 11 bases are shared with TRBD2. Per germline, CDR1 MNHEY and CDR2 SVGEGT. J lost 4 bases, V lost 0 bases, and 3 bases had no gene match. The CDR3 is made up of 16 amino acids. CDR3 bases: TGTGCCAGCAGTTACTCGATAGCGGGAGGGCCAGATACGCAGTATTTT. Residues: CASSYSIAGGPDTQYF.

The chain couples TRBV19 to TRBJ2-2; 7 nucleotides match TRBD1. The V gene end was trimmed by 6 bases and the J gene end by 7 bases; junction bases not matched to a gene: 8. This CDR3 contains 14 residues. Germline V lookup: CDR1 LNHDA, CDR2 SQIVND (reference sequence). The CDR3 DNA is TGTGCCAGTAGCGGACAGGTTGGTGGCGGGGAGCTGTTTTTT. Translating gives CASSGQVGGGELFF.

At least ten counts were recorded for this clone. This chain links TRBV30 with TRBJ1-5; 7 bases line up with TRBD1. Germline loops: CDR1 GTSNPN, CDR2 SVGIG (reference sequence). This CDR3 region has 12 residues. Losses at the gene ends were 5 bases for V and 2 bases for J; bases not matched to a gene: 0. The CDR3 spells CAWDRGNQPQHF. The CDR3 nucleotides read TGTGCCTGGGACAGGGGCAATCAGCCCCAGCATTTT. Full variable domain (outside the CDR3, taken from reference TRBV30 and TRBJ1-5): SQTIHQWPATLVQPVGSPLSLECTVEGTSNPNLYWYRQAAGRGLQLLFYSVGIGQISSEVPQNLSASRPQDRQFILSSKKLLLSDSGFYLCAWDRGNQPQHFGDGTRLSIL.

This clone appeared a single time. This chain links TRBV7-2 with TRBJ1-6, with D perhaps TRBD1 (5 bases). The germline V gene has CDR1 SGHTA and CDR2 FQGNSA. The CDR3 length is 15 residues. Trimming stripped 1 base from V and 5 bases from J, with 9 bases between. The CDR3: CASSLVGHDNSPLHF. In DNA form, the CDR3 reads TGTGCCAGCAGCTTAGTTGGACACGATAATTCACCCCTCCACTTT.

The J gene is TRBJ1-2, the V gene TRBV7-9; 7 positions match TRBD1. The V gene end was trimmed by 5 bases and the J gene end by 4 bases; junction bases not matched to a gene: 13. CDR1 and CDR2 (germline): SEHNR, FQNEAQ (reference sequence). The CDR3 length is 16 residues. The CDR3 here is CASSPISGQPLYGYTF. For the CDR3, the DNA is TGTGCCAGCAGCCCAATATCGGGACAGCCCCTCTATGGCTACACCTTC.

The genes are TRBV9 and TRBJ2-1, with 9 bases matching TRBD2. The germline V gene encodes CDR1 SGDLS and CDR2 YYNGEE. The CDR3 extends over 15 amino acids. After removal of 4 bases from V and 3 bases from J, the junction contained 5 bases not matched to a gene. CDR3 loop: CASSRSSGSYNEQFF. The DNA for the CDR3 is TGTGCCAGCAGCAGAAGTAGCGGGAGCTACAATGAGCAGTTCTTC. Variable domain in full (rest from reference TRBV9 and TRBJ2-1): DSGVTQTPKHLITATGQRVTLRCSPRSGDLSVYWYQQSLDQGLQFLIQYYNGEERAKGNILERFSAQQFPDLHSELNLSSLELGDSALYFCASSRSSGSYNEQFFGPGTRLTVL.

The V and J genes are TRBV18 and TRBJ2-3; 9 bases are a match to TRBD1. This CDR3 comprises 15 residues. Germline lookup yields CDR1 KGHSH and CDR2 LQKENI. V was pared by 3 bases and J by 6 bases, with 7 bases of the junction left unmatched. The CDR3 spells CASSPMDRGSDTQYF. CDR3 coding DNA: TGTGCCAGCTCACCGATGGACAGGGGTTCGGATACGCAGTATTTT.